A single sample is the source of the 4 T cell receptor beta chains below, sequenced in a study of regulatory T cells in long-lasting Graves disease. Arm-PCR of CDR3 regions and iRepertoire HTBI primers were used to build TCR beta libraries. TCRdb re-analysed the multiplex PCR reads in MiXCR, keeping a single row per CDR3 protein. The data show just over 600,000 distinct CDR3 sequences, with under 20% seen just once and approximately 18% held by the top ten. Time point defined: newly diagnosed GD, antithyroid drugs for less than 3 months. Extracted PBMC RNA gave rise to the TCR library. These data were likewise used in another study, on T cells in Graves' hyperthyroidism and ophthalmopathy.

The specimen comprised peripheral blood mononuclear cells (PBMCs), sampled at new diagnosis, from a patient treated with antithyroid drugs. The source of these receptors is a woman between 25 and 40 years old with Graves disease.

This clonotype showed up many times. At one end, the junction sequence differs from germline, possibly due to a read error. V is TRBV7-3 and J is TRBJ1-2; 9 nucleotides align to TRBD1. The CDR3 covers 16 residues. CDR1 is SGHTA, CDR2 FQGTGA, per germline. The CDR3 protein is CASSLTGGQGVNGYTF. Here the CDR3 DNA reads TGTGCCAGCAGCCTAACTGGGGGACAGGGTGTAAATGGCTACACCTTC.

This clonotype has more than one count but fewer than ten. This chain joins TRBV27 and TRBJ2-1; D may be TRBD2 (5 bases). The germline V and J ends were trimmed by 3 bases and 6 bases, with 12 bases remaining between them. Germline CDR1 reads MNHEY; CDR2 reads SMNVEV (reference sequence). This CDR3 contains 14 residues. CDR3 coding DNA: TGTGCCAGCAGTTTCCTGGGTGGAGGCAATGAGCAGTTCTTC. Translation: CASSFLGGGNEQFF.

The sample holds many counts of this clonotype. The chain links TRBV27 to TRBJ2-7; 11 bases fit TRBD2. The CDR3 contains 18 residues. Trimming took 5 bases from V and 4 from J; bases not matched to a gene: 16. Germline CDR1 and CDR2: MNHEY and SMNVEV (reference sequence). CDR3 protein: CASSLSYLAGGPLYEQYF. In DNA form, the CDR3 reads TGTGCCAGCAGTCTTAGTTATCTAGCGGGAGGTCCTCTTTACGAGCAGTACTTC.

At least ten counts were recorded for this clonotype. The chain joins TRBV12-3 or TRBV12-4 to TRBJ1-2; D gene ambiguous. Trimming stripped 6 bases from V and 3 bases from J, with 11 bases between. This CDR3 has 13 amino acids. CDR3 in DNA: TGTGCCAGCAGCGCACAGCCTCACTATGGCTACACCTTC. Protein: CASSAQPHYGYTF.